These T cell receptor beta chains were read from a single sample in a study of T cell responses to AZD1222 COVID-19 vaccine. Sequencing was performed with immunoSEQ multiplex PCR; in TCRdb, only in-frame clones are kept and a portion is missing. This table has roughly 180,000 clones, roughly nine tenths appearing once. The specimen was peripheral blood, collected 28 days after the second AZD1222 dose. These receptors came from an adult who received the AZD1222 COVID-19 vaccine. Each CDR3 is given with its conserved first and last residue. Fields, in order: D gene, V gene, CDR3 length, J gene, clone size, CDR3 DNA, CDR3 protein. D genes are given only for firm matches. A clone size is listed for some rows: how often the clone was seen (once, few, many), or a class if it is expanded.

>.|TRBV19|20|TRBJ1-6|.
TGTGCCAGTAGTATGGGCGGGGGACACAAAGGCAGCTCCTATAATTCACCCCTCCACTTT
CASSMGGGHKGSSYNSPLHF
>.|TRBV5-4|13|TRBJ2-2|.
TGTGCCAGCAGCCCATACCCGTTCCGGGAGCTGTTTTTT
CASSPYPFRELFF
>TRBD1|TRBV7-9|15|TRBJ2-1|few
TGTGCCAGCAGCTTAGAGGACAGGGGTATCGATGAGCAGTTCTTC
CASSLEDRGIDEQFF
>.|TRBV4-1|15|TRBJ1-6|.
TGCGCCAGCAGCGCCCGGGACGGGAAAATCTCACCCCTCCACTTT
CASSARDGKISPLHF
>.|TRBV10-2|15|TRBJ2-7|.
TGCGCCAGCAGGTTCGGGACTTTGAGCTCCTACGAGCAGTACTTC
CASRFGTLSSYEQYF
>.|TRBV6-5|16|TRBJ1-3|once
TGTGCCAGCAGTTACTCGGGGGCTCGGAGTGGAAACACCATATATTTT
CASSYSGARSGNTIYF
>TRBD1|TRBV19|14|TRBJ1-2|.
TGTGCCAGTTTTGGGACAGGCTTTTCCTATGGCTACACCTTC
CASFGTGFSYGYTF
>.|TRBV4-1|14|TRBJ1-3|.
TGCGCCAGCAGCCCGGCGGGGGCAGGAAACACCATATATTTT
CASSPAGAGNTIYF
>.|TRBV28|16|TRBJ1-6|few
TGTGCCAGCAGTTTTGAAAGGGGCGCGAAGAATTCACCCCTCCACTTT
CASSFERGAKNSPLHF
>.|TRBV25-1|12|TRBJ2-7|.
TGTGCCAGCGAGGGACATTCTTACGAGCAGTACTTC
CASEGHSYEQYF
>.|TRBV27|14|TRBJ2-7|.
TGTGCCAGCAGCCATCGGGACCCTCAAAACGAGCAGTACTTC
CASSHRDPQNEQYF
>.|TRBV24-1|14|TRBJ2-1|.
TGTGCCACCAGTGAGCCCACTCCGGGCAATGAGCAGTTCTTC
CATSEPTPGNEQFF
>.|TRBV5-4|16|TRBJ2-2|few
TGTGCCAGCAGCCTACCGGGAAGGCGATCCACCGGGGAGCTGTTTTTT
CASSLPGRRSTGELFF
>TRBD1|TRBV7-8|16|TRBJ2-1|.
TGTGCCAGCAGCTCCCACCTAGACAGGGTAGGCAATGAGCAGTTCTTC
CASSSHLDRVGNEQFF
>.|TRBV25-1|14|TRBJ1-2|.
TGTGCCAGCGTAAAACAGGGCCCGCCCTATGGCTACACCTTC
CASVKQGPPYGYTF
>.|TRBV30|13|TRBJ2-1|.
TGTGCCTGGAATCCGGGACTCCCTGGGGAGCAGTTCTTC
CAWNPGLPGEQFF
>.|TRBV9|16|TRBJ1-1|.
TGTGCCAGCAGCGTAGTCCCCCCAGGCTTGAACACTGAAGCTTTCTTT
CASSVVPPGLNTEAFF
>.|TRBV28|12|TRBJ2-5|.
TGTGCCAGCAGTCTCATAAAAGAGACCCAGTACTTC
CASSLIKETQYF
>TRBD2|TRBV28|18|TRBJ2-2|.
TGTGCCAGCACCCCTCATCTGGGAGTAGCGGGAGGGCCCGGGGAGCTGTTTTTT
CASTPHLGVAGGPGELFF
>.|TRBV11-2|14|TRBJ2-2|once
TGTGCCAGCAGCTTTCTGAGCAACACCGGGGAGCTGTTTTTT
CASSFLSNTGELFF
>.|TRBV18|15|TRBJ1-1|.
TGTGCCAGCTCTCTCAACGCGAATTCGAACACTGAAGCTTTCTTT
CASSLNANSNTEAFF
>.|TRBV19|15|TRBJ2-1|.
TGTGCCAGTAGCCTCTCGGGAACTATCTACAATGAGCAGTTCTTC
CASSLSGTIYNEQFF
>TRBD2|TRBV6-1|17|TRBJ2-2|.
TGTGCCAGCAGTGCACGACTAGCGGGGACGAACACCGGGGAGCTGTTTTTT
CASSARLAGTNTGELFF
>.|TRBV5-4|16|TRBJ2-2|.
TGTGCCAGCAGCCCCCAGTTTGCGAGTAACACCGGGGAGCTGTTTTTT
CASSPQFASNTGELFF
>TRBD2|TRBV2|14|TRBJ2-7|once
TGTGCCAGCACCGACGGGGGGAGCATCCACGAGCAGTACTTC
CASTDGGSIHEQYF
>.|TRBV10-3|15|TRBJ2-1|once
TGTGCCATCAGTGTGGAGGGAGTAAAATACAATGAGCAGTTCTTC
CAISVEGVKYNEQFF
>TRBD2|TRBV5-1|14|TRBJ2-7|.
TGCGCCAGCAGCCCCTGGACTAGTCTCGACGAGCAGTACTTC
CASSPWTSLDEQYF